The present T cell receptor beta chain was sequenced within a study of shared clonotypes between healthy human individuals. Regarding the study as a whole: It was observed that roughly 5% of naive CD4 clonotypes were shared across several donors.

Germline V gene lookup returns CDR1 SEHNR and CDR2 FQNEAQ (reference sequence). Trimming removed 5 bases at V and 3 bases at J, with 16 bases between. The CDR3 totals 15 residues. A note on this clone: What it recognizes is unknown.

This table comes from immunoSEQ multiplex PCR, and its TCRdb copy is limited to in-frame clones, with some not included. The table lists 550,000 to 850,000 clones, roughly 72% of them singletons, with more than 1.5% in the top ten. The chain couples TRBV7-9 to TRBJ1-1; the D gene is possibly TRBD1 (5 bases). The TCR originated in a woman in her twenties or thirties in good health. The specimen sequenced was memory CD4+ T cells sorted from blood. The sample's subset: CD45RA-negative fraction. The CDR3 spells CASSQGPRDDTEAFF. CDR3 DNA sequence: TGTGCCAGCAGCCAGGGACCGCGAGACGACACTGAAGCTTTCTTT.